What follows are 31 T cell receptor beta chains derived from one specimen sequenced in a study of metastatic and nonmetastatic thyroid tumors. TCRdb re-processed the PCR reads through MiXCR. The sample has approximately 84,000 clones, about 15% seen once; the top ten hold 3% to 4.5%. Until they underwent thyroid surgery, no patient had received any treatment. Sample: blood. These receptors were obtained from a female donor with papillary thyroid cancer or a benign thyroid nodule (not recorded which). Some clones in this sample may be carry-over from other donors' samples.

Many counts were recorded for this clone. It may be a read error: a sequence one base away is much more abundant. The chain's CDR3 is CASSRPGGGQFF. The DNA for the CDR3 is TGTGCCAGCAGCCGCCCCGGGGGTGGGCAGTTCTTC. This chain joins TRBV7-2 and TRBJ2-1, with D maybe TRBD2 (6 bases). This CDR3 is 12 amino acids long. V lost 5 bases to trimming and J lost 12 bases, with 14 bases between them. The germline V gene has CDR1 SGHTA and CDR2 FQGNSA.

This clone was observed at least ten times. The chain uses TRBV27 and TRBJ2-7; D might be TRBD1 (5 bases). This CDR3 spans 17 amino acids. V shed 6 bases and J shed 1 base, with 22 bases lying between them. The germline CDR1 and CDR2 sequences are MNHEY and SMNVEV (reference sequence). The CDR3 here is CASSPGGSGYESYEQYF. The CDR3 nucleotides are TGTGCCAGCAGCCCAGGCGGATCAGGGTATGAGTCCTACGAGCAGTACTTC.

Note on this clone: Being one base from a much bigger clone, this may be a read error. The chain recombines TRBV5-4 with TRBJ2-7, with a weak D call TRBD1 (6 bases). The V end lost 4 bases, the J end lost 3 bases, and 14 bases lay between the germline ends. The germline CDR1 and CDR2 sequences are SGHNT and YYREEE (reference sequence). CDR3 length equals 14 residues. The DNA for the CDR3 is TGTGCCAGCAGCGATCGGACAGACTTCTACGAGCAGTACTTC. It encodes CASSDRTDFYEQYF.

Only a few counts were recorded for this clone. A much larger clone is a single base away; this may be a read error. V gene TRBV13 combines with J gene TRBJ2-2; TRBD1 matches 8 bases. J lost 4 bases, V lost 3 bases, and 7 bases had no gene match. This CDR3 contains 16 residues. Per germline, CDR1 PRHDT and CDR2 FYEKMQ (reference sequence). CDR3 in DNA: TGTGCCAGCAGCTTCGGGGGACAGGTCCCCACCGGGGAGCTGTTTTTT. As protein: CASSFGGQVPTGELFF.

The sample holds many counts of this clone. J is TRBJ1-6 and V is TRBV10-3; unclear D gene. The CDR3 runs 13 residues. Germline V gives CDR1 ENHRY, CDR2 SYGVKD. The V and J ends lost 11 bases and 9 bases respectively, with 17 bases between them. This CDR3 reads CASNGGFRSPLHF. Here the CDR3 DNA reads TGTGCCTCAAACGGAGGGTTCCGTTCACCCCTCCACTTT.

At least ten counts were recorded for this clone. The CDR3 sequence: CASSIQGATDTQYF. As DNA, the CDR3 is TGTGCCAGTAGTATACAAGGGGCTACAGATACGCAGTATTTT. This sequence joins TRBV19 and TRBJ2-3, with D tentatively TRBD1 (5 bases). Germline loops: CDR1 LNHDA, CDR2 SQIVND (reference sequence). The CDR3 has 14 amino acids. The V and J ends lost 2 bases and 3 bases respectively, with 9 bases between them.

The chain recombines TRBV27 with TRBJ2-3; 14 bases align to TRBD2. CDR1 MNHEY and CDR2 SMNVEV come from the germline V gene (reference sequence). J gave up 8 bases and V 6 bases, and 7 bases lay outside the gene matches. The CDR3 is 15 residues long. The CDR3 sequence: CASSPGTSGRGTQYF. The CDR3 coding sequence is TGTGCCAGCAGCCCCGGGACTAGCGGGAGAGGTACGCAGTATTTT.

Turning to this clone: This may arise from a read error, as a much more abundant clone is one base away. Other DNA variants within this sample encode the same CDR3. The gene calls are TRBV29-1 and TRBJ1-1, with 8 bases lining up with TRBD1. The CDR3 is 14 amino acids. The trim removed 6 bases at V and 0 bases at J, leaving 6 bases unmatched. Germline CDR1 is SQVTM and CDR2 is ANQGSEA. CDR3 sequence reads: CSVGQGALNTEAFF. The CDR3 DNA sequence: TGCAGCGTCGGACAGGGTGCCCTGAACACTGAAGCTTTCTTT.

The V and J genes are TRBV4-1 and TRBJ2-1; possibly TRBD2 for D (6 bases). CDR1 MGHRA and CDR2 YSYEKL come from the germline V gene. The V end was cut by 1 base, the J end by 2 bases, with 6 bases between. The CDR3 runs 14 residues. CDR3 protein: CASSQVAAYNEQFF. In DNA form, the CDR3 reads TGCGCCAGCAGCCAAGTAGCGGCCTACAATGAGCAGTTCTTC.

This clone was seen at least ten times. Additional DNA sequences in this sample encode the identical CDR3. The V call is TRBV9, the J call TRBJ1-2, with a tentative D call TRBD1 (6 bases). Trimming removed 0 bases from V and 4 bases from J, with 10 bases in between. CDR1 is SGDLS and CDR2 is YYNGEE in the germline V gene. This CDR3 has 14 amino acids. CDR3 in amino acids: CASSVEGGPYGYTF. In nucleotides, the CDR3 is TGTGCCAGCAGCGTAGAAGGGGGGCCCTATGGCTACACCTTC.

This clone showed up many times. A much more abundant neighbour one base away suggests this may be a read error. This sequence joins TRBV10-2 and TRBJ2-5, with 7 nucleotides matching TRBD2. Germline assignment: CDR1 WSHSY and CDR2 SAAADI. The length of the CDR3 is 14 residues. The CDR3 DNA is TGCGCCAGCAGGGGGTGGGGGGGTCAAGAGACCCAGCACTTC. It yields the protein CASRGWGGQETQHF.

Points on this clone: This may arise from a read error, as a much more abundant clone is one base away. CDR3 loop: CSVPRVQAYEQYF. Written as DNA, the CDR3 is TGCAGTGTCCCCCGGGTCCAGGCCTACGAGCAGTACTTC. The chain carries TRBV20-1 and TRBJ2-7; D remains unclear. Trimming left V 7 bases short and J 2 bases short, with 15 bases between. In germline, CDR1 is DFQATT, CDR2 SNEGSKA (reference sequence). The length of the CDR3 is 13 residues.

This clone was counted at least ten times. The V and J genes are TRBV24-1 and TRBJ2-7; no definite D call. Germline V lookup: CDR1 KGHDR, CDR2 SFDVKD. Deletions cut 0 bases from V and 3 bases from J, with 8 bases between. The CDR3 length is 14 residues. DNA of the CDR3: TGTGCCACCAGTGATTTGCGACGTTGCTACGAGCAGTACTTC. It is translated as CATSDLRRCYEQYF.

This clone was recorded many times. The chain is built from TRBV6-1 and TRBJ1-2; D is ambiguous. Per germline, CDR1 MNHNS and CDR2 SASEGT. The CDR3 spans 15 residues. Trimming left V 5 bases short and J 3 bases short, with 16 bases between. The CDR3 nucleotides are TGTGCCAGCAGTAATGTCGGACGGAATTACTATGGCTACACCTTC. The encoded protein is CASSNVGRNYYGYTF.

The table lists this clone with many counts. The V and J genes are TRBV28 and TRBJ2-3; D unclear. V dropped 7 bases and J dropped 3 bases, with 8 bases sitting between them. The CDR3 loop spans 12 amino acids. Germline V lookup: CDR1 MDHEN, CDR2 SYDVKM. The CDR3 region is CASNYVTDTQYF. CDR3 DNA sequence: TGTGCCAGCAACTACGTTACAGATACGCAGTATTTT.

This clone was seen at least ten times. The J gene is TRBJ1-1, the V gene TRBV6-1; no reliable D call. There are 15 residues in the CDR3. Germline assignment: CDR1 MNHNS and CDR2 SASEGT. V was shortened by 6 bases and J by 1 base, with 15 bases between the two germline ends. CDR3 amino acids: CASSIPPVPNTEAFF. The CDR3 region has the DNA TGTGCCAGCAGCATCCCCCCGGTACCGAACACTGAAGCTTTCTTT.

This clone was seen many times. The J gene is TRBJ1-6, the V gene TRBV6-1, with D possibly TRBD1 on 6 matching bases. CDR1 is MNHNS, CDR2 SASEGT, per germline. The V gene lost 8 bases and the J gene lost 10 bases, with 21 bases spanning the gap. The CDR3 has 15 residues. CDR3 coding DNA: TGTGCCAGCGGCTTGGGGGGCCCTTTAGGCTCACCCCTCCACTTT. Its protein product is CASGLGGPLGSPLHF.

Turning to this clone: This may be a read error, as it is one base from a much larger clone. At the DNA level, this CDR3 is encoded by other sequences in the same sample as well. The J gene is TRBJ2-5, the V gene TRBV20-1, with D perhaps matching TRBD1 or TRBD2 (5 bases each). CDR1 and CDR2 (germline): DFQATT, SNEGSKA (reference sequence). The CDR3 covers 14 residues. In DNA, the CDR3 is TGCAGCGCTAGAGATGATCGAGGGGTAGGGACCCAGTACTTC. It specifies CSARDDRGVGTQYF.

The V call is TRBV6-5, the J call TRBJ2-7; D gene ambiguous. Trimming pared 10 bases from V and 6 bases from J, leaving 19 bases between. CDR1 is MNHEY, CDR2 SVGAGI, per germline. This CDR3 spans 13 amino acids. The CDR3: CAIIYGPGSEQYF. CDR3 DNA: TGTGCCATCATTTACGGGCCAGGCAGCGAGCAGTACTTC.

This clone was seen repeatedly, ten times or more. This chain links TRBV4-1 with TRBJ1-6; tentatively, D is TRBD1 (5 bases). The germline CDR1 and CDR2 sequences are MGHRA and YSYEKL. The CDR3 has 15 residues. The V gene lost 3 bases and the J gene lost 10 bases, with 16 bases spanning the gap. The CDR3 spells CASSHPRESGSPLHF. DNA of the CDR3: TGCGCCAGCAGCCACCCTAGGGAATCAGGGTCACCCCTCCACTTT.

This clone came up many times. The gene calls are TRBV12-5 and TRBJ2-7, with 8 bases matching TRBD1. There are 16 residues in the CDR3. From germline, CDR1 is LGHNT and CDR2 FRNRAP. V was clipped by 0 bases and J by 2 bases; unmatched bases: 6. This CDR3 is CASGLVLGTGPYEQYF. In DNA, the CDR3 is TGTGCTAGTGGTTTGGTACTAGGGACAGGACCCTACGAGCAGTACTTC.

This clone has ten or more counts. The chain carries TRBV5-1 and TRBJ2-7, with D perhaps matching TRBD1 or TRBD2 (5 bases each). The CDR3 sequence is 12 residues long. Germline V lookup: CDR1 SGHRS, CDR2 YFSETQ. The V gene lost 5 bases and the J gene lost 5 bases, with 11 bases spanning the gap. DNA for the CDR3: TGCGCCAGCAGTCCCGGGACGCACGAGCAGTACTTC. Its translation is CASSPGTHEQYF.

Many counts were recorded for this clone. This rearrangement joins TRBV2 to TRBJ1-1; D is undetermined. The CDR3 is 14 residues long. Trimming took off 2 bases at V and 11 bases at J, with 18 bases between the two ends. Germline CDR1 and CDR2: SNHLY and FYNNEI. The CDR3 bases are TGTGCCAGCAGTGAAAGCCCGGATCCCTTCGGGGCTTTCTTT. Protein: CASSESPDPFGAFF.

The table lists this clone with many counts. J is TRBJ2-2 and V is TRBV20-1; D is perhaps TRBD1 (6 bases). Trimming left V 1 base short and J 6 bases short, with 15 bases between. The CDR3 has 15 residues. CDR1 is DFQATT and CDR2 is SNEGSKA in the germline V gene (reference sequence). This chain's CDR3 is CSARGGTGYSGELFF. CDR3 DNA: TGCAGTGCTAGAGGGGGAACAGGGTACTCCGGGGAGCTGTTTTTT.

This chain links TRBV6-5 with TRBJ1-2; tentatively, D is TRBD1 (6 bases). The CDR3 totals 15 residues. The germline V gene encodes CDR1 MNHEY and CDR2 SVGAGI. The ends were cut back, 5 bases at V and 4 bases at J, with 17 bases in the middle. The CDR3 region has the DNA TGTGCCAGCAGTCACCAGGGGCCTGTGGCCTATGGCTACACCTTC. Residues: CASSHQGPVAYGYTF.

This clone was picked up many times. V is TRBV18 and J is TRBJ2-1; 7 bases align to TRBD1. This CDR3 is built from 15 residues. V dropped 0 bases and J dropped 7; count of bases not matched to a gene: 6. Germline values: CDR1 KGHSH, CDR2 LQKENI. DNA for the CDR3: TGTGCCAGCTCACCACCGGGACAGACCTTTAATGAGCAGTTCTTC. The encoded protein is CASSPPGQTFNEQFF.

The chain has TRBV5-1 and TRBJ1-1, with D hard to call. Trimming pared 0 bases from V and 4 bases from J, leaving 10 bases between. Germline V CDR1 and CDR2: SGHRS, YFSETQ. The CDR3 has 14 residues. CDR3 region: CASSLEGFGTEAFF. As DNA, the CDR3 is TGCGCCAGCAGCTTGGAAGGGTTTGGCACTGAAGCTTTCTTT.

With respect to this clone: Other DNA sequences in the sample encode the same CDR3. The chain has TRBV5-4 and TRBJ1-1; 9 bases match TRBD1. CDR1 and CDR2 from the germline V gene are SGHNT and YYREEE (reference sequence). The CDR3 sequence is 18 residues long. The trim removed 3 bases at V and 5 bases at J, leaving 17 bases unmatched. Written as DNA, the CDR3 is TGTGCCAGCAGCTCACGGACAGGGGAGGAGGGTGGGAATACTGAAGCTTTCTTT. This gives the protein CASSSRTGEEGGNTEAFF.

This clone was detected ten times or more. V usage is TRBV7-6 and J usage is TRBJ2-1, with 8 bases lining up with TRBD2. Per the germline V gene, CDR1 is SGHVS and CDR2 is FNYEAQ. The CDR3 consists of 15 residues. Germline trimming cut 3 bases from V and 4 bases from J; bases unmatched to any gene: 5. CDR3 coding DNA: TGTGCCAGCAGCTTGTTAGCGGGGAGTTACAATGAGCAGTTCTTC. It translates to CASSLLAGSYNEQFF. Variable domain in full (rest from reference TRBV7-6 and TRBJ2-1): GAGVSQSPRYKVTKRGQDVALRCDPISGHVSLYWYRQALGQGPEFLTYFNYEAQQDKSGLPNDRFSAERPEGSISTLTIQRTEQRDSAMYRCASSLLAGSYNEQFFGPGTRLTVL.

This clone was observed many times. The chain couples TRBV28 to TRBJ1-1, with a possible D match to TRBD1 (5 bases). Germline CDR1 reads MDHEN; CDR2 reads SYDVKM. The CDR3 is 12 residues long. V lost 9 bases and J lost 11, with 19 bases in between. This CDR3 is CASLGLGAAAFF. The CDR3 DNA follows: TGTGCCAGTCTGGGGTTAGGGGCGGCGGCTTTCTTT.

The chain is built from TRBV20-1 and TRBJ1-1; possibly TRBD1 for D (5 bases). This CDR3 is 13 amino acids long. The germline gives CDR1 DFQATT, CDR2 SNEGSKA (reference sequence). Trimming cost V 3 bases and J 3 bases, with 11 bases left between them. The CDR3 nucleotides are TGCAGTGCTAGGTCCGTGGGGGACACTGAAGCTTTCTTT. Its translation: CSARSVGDTEAFF.